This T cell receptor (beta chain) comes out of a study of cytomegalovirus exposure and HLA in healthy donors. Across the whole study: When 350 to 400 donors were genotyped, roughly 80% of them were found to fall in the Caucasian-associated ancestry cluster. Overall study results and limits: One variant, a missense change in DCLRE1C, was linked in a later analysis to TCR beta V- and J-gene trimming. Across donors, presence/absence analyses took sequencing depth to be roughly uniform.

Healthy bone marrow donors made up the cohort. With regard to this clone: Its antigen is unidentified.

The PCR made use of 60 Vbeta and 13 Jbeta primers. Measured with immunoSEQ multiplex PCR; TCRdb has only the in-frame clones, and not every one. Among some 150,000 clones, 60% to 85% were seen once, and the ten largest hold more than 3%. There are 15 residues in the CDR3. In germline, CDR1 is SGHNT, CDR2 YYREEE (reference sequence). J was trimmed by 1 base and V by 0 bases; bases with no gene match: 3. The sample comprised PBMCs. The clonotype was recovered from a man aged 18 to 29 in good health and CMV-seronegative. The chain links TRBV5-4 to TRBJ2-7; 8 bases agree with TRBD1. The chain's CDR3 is CASSLARTGSYEQYF. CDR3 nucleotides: TGTGCCAGCAGCTTGGCTCGGACAGGGTCCTACGAGCAGTACTTC.